This T cell receptor beta chain was found in a study of identical twins. Overall study findings and caveats: Abundant beta clonotypes from cord blood had fewer insertions, unlike memory repertoires, which showed none. Conclusions came from cross-sectional statistical analysis, not from following the same donors. There was more out-of-frame TCR alpha sharing in monozygotic twins than models estimated.

Template switching supplied a universal primer site; unique molecular identifiers were carried on the cDNA. TCRdb reprocessed the 5' RACE reads via MiXCR and lists one record per CDR3 protein. The sample carries under 900,000 distinct CDR3 sequences, more than 9% recorded once. The V gene's germline CDR1 is DFQATT and CDR2 SNEGSKA (reference sequence). The CDR3 has 17 residues. V was pared by 1 base and J by 4 bases, with 14 bases of the junction left unmatched. Only a few counts were recorded for this clonotype. Its antigen is unidentified. These same records also appear under a second study, on yellow fever vaccine responses in identical twins.

The chain links TRBV20-1 to TRBJ2-7; 9 bases align to TRBD1. Specimen: PBMCs. The sequence was collected from a woman between 18 and 30 years old in good health. CDR3 sequence: CSARAIRVTGGGYEQYF. The CDR3 DNA sequence: TGCAGTGCTAGAGCGATTAGAGTGACAGGGGGTGGATACGAGCAGTACTTC.